This T cell receptor (beta chain) was recorded in a study of T cells in Graves' hyperthyroidism and ophthalmopathy. Ophthalmopathy in the patients scored at least 3 on Clinical Activity Score and at least 4 on NOSPECS grade, lasting under 3 months. Exclusion followed for patients with uncontrolled infection, other autoimmune disease, pregnancy or lactation. Amplification yielded TCR beta CDR3 regions, with RNA transcripts as the source. The HTBI set primed first-round TCR CDR3 RT-PCR. Via MiXCR, TCRdb re-called the multiplex PCR reads, giving one row per CDR3 protein. The data show about 410,000 distinct CDR3 sequences, 14% to 15% seen once. Trimming at V came to 5 bases and at J to 7 bases, leaving 3 bases not matched to a gene. This CDR3 contains 14 residues. The sample holds many counts of this clonotype.

This clonotype was obtained from a man aged 18 to 30 with Graves' ophthalmopathy. V and J are TRBV12-3 or TRBV12-4 and TRBJ2-1; 12 positions agree with TRBD1. Sequenced: blood. This CDR3 reads CASSPGQGANEQFF. In nucleotides, the CDR3 is TGTGCCAGCAGTCCGGGACAGGGGGCGAATGAGCAGTTCTTC.